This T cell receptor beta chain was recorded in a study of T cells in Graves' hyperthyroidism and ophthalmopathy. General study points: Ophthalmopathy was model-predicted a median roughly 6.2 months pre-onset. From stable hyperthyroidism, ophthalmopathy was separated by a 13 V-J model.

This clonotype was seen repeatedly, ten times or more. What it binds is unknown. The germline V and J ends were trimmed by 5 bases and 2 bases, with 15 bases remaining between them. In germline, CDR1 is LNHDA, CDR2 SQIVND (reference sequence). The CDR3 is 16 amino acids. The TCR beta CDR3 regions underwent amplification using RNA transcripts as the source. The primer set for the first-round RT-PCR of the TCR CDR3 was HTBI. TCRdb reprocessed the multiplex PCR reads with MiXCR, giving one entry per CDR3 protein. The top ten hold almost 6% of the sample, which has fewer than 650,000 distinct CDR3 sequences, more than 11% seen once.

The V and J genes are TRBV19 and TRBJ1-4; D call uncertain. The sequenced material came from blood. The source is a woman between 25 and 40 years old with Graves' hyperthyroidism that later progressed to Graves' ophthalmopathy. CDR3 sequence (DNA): TGTGCCAGTAGTTTCTCCTCCGCGGCCACTAATGAAAAACTGTTTTTT. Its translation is CASSFSSAATNEKLFF.